The TCR beta chain described here comes from a study of response to subunit inactivated influenza vaccine. Study-wide points: Only a handful of new T cells, the authors suggested, are recruited with each seasonal influenza vaccination.

About this clonotype itself: Antigen: not known.

The V end lost 5 bases, the J end lost 4 bases, and 9 bases lay between the germline ends. The CDR3 covers 13 residues. Via MiXCR, TCRdb re-called the RT-PCR reads, giving one row per CDR3 protein. Counted here are 600,000 to 850,000 distinct CDR3 sequences, around 13% occurring once; the ten biggest clones make up about 7.4%. The sample here was PBMCs from blood, taken approximately 15 days before vaccination. The rearrangement uses TRBV12-3 or TRBV12-4 and TRBJ1-5; D is undetermined. The clonotype was recovered from a man aged 45-65 years who received an inactivated influenza vaccine. CDR3 coding DNA: TGTGCCAGCAGTCACGGGGAAAATCAGCCCCAGCATTTT. It is translated as CASSHGENQPQHF.